Sequencing of this T cell receptor beta chain was carried out in a study of blood T cell repertoires in COVID-19. Overall study context: The United States, Italy and Spain were the sources of the acute and convalescent COVID-19 samples. Sources were T cells, B-cell-depleted T cells, or PBMCs; the material itself was cDNA or gDNA.

This CDR3 spans 20 amino acids. Unmatched junction bases numbered 15, after V lost 0 bases and J lost 4 bases. Repertoires were generated with immunoSEQ multiplex PCR, while TCRdb's copy carries only in-frame clones and drops some. The sample contains hundreds of thousands of clones, about 89% of which appear only once. Across about two dozen US areas, participants ranged in age from about 18 to 90 years. In assigning cohorts, the study relied on participant-reported clinical history. The clonotype was recovered from a woman in her thirties or forties who had recovered from COVID-19. The specimen was PBMCs or T cells enriched from blood (not recorded which). The rearrangement uses TRBV23-1 and TRBJ1-6, with 7 positions matching TRBD1. TRBV23-1 is filed as an ORF, its function uncertain. The CDR3 protein is CASSQSPLYFTGVYNSPLHF. CDR3 nucleotide sequence: TGCGCCAGCAGTCAATCCCCCCTTTACTTCACAGGGGTTTATAATTCACCCCTCCACTTT.